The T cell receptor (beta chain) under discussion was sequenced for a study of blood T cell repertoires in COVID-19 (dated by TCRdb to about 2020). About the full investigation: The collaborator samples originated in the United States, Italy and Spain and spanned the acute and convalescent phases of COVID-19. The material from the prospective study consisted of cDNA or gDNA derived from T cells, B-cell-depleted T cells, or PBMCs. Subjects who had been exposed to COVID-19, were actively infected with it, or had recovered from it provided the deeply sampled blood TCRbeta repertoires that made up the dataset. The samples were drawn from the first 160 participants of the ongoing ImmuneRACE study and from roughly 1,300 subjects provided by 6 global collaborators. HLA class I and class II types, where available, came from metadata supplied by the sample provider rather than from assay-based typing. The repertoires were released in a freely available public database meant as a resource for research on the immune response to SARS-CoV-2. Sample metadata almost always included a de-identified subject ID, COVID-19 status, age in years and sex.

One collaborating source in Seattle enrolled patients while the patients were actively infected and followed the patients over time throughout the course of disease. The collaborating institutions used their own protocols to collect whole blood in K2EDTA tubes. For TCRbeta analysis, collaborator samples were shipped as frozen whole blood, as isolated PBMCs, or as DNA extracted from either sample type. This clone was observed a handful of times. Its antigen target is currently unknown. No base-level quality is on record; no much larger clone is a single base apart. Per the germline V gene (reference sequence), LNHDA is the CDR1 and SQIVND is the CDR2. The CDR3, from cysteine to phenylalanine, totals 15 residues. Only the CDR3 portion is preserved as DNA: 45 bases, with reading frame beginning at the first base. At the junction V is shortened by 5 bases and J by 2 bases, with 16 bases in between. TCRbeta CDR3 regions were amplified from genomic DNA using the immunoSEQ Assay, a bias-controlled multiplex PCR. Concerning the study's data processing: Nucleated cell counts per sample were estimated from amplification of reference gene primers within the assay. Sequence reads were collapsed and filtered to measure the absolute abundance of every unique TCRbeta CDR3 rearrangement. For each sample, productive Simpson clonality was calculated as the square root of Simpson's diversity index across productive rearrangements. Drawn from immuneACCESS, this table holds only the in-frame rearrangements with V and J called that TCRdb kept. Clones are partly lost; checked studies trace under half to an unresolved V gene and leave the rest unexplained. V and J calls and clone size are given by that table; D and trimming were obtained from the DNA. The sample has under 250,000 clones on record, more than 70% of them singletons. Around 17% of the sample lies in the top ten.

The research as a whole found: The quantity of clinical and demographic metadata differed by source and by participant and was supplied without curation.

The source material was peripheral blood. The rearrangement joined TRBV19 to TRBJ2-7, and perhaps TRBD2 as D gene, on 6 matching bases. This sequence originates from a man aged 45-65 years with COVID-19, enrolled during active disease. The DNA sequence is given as TGTGCCAGTAGTCCGGGCCCCGGAGGGACCTACGAGCAGTACTTC. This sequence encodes CASSPGPGGTYEQYF. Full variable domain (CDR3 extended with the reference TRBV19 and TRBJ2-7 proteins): DGGITQSPKYLFRKEGQNVTLSCEQNLNHDAMYWYRQDPGQGLRLIYYSQIVNDFQKGDIAEGYSVSREKKESFPLTVTSAQKNPTAFYLCASSPGPGGTYEQYFGPGTRLTVT.